Given below is one T cell receptor (beta chain) in context. Its antigen remains undetermined. No much larger clonotype is one base removed from it; base qualities were not supplied. This sample was included in a study of shared clonotypes between healthy human individuals (dated by TCRdb to 2020 to 2022). As for the study more broadly: The cohort included a few men and a couple of women between 18 and 49 years of age. For each donor, CD4 naive and CD4 memory were each given three plates, CD8 naive was given two plates, and CD8 memory was given one plate. To estimate repertoire size and how much clonotype sharing occurs between individuals, the study deeply sequenced the blood TCR repertoires of five healthy adults. Different laboratories and diverse techniques were used to prepare libraries and sequence TCR repertoires, to increase sequencing depth and limit assay-specific biases. Leukapheresis yielded between about 0.9 and 10 billion PBMCs per donor. What the research found in general, with its limitations: Only blood was sampled, and tissue TCR repertoires likely differ from those in blood. Pairwise subsampling indicated that sequencing depth was expected to affect the degree of clonotype sharing among donors. Naive subsets generally had larger estimated clonotype richness than memory subsets did. Compared with non-shared clonotypes, clonotypes shared by all four sorted-subset donors had higher generation probabilities. Across a handful of donors, approximately 5% of naive CD4, 3.5% of naive CD8, approximately 2.5% of memory CD4, and roughly 0.4% of memory CD8 clonotypes were shared. Because the study included only a small number of donors, the genetic and exposure-history diversity represented was limited. Even with the large sequencing depth, rarefaction of the sorted-subset datasets indicated that sequencing was incomplete.

CD8 naive samples were CD45RO-negative cells positively selected for CCR7, giving a CD45RA+CCR7+ population that excluded TemRA cells. Donors were healthy HIV-negative adults with no recently reported acute infections or vaccinations. Every donor was a Caucasian adult living in Nashville, Tennessee, USA. Blood was collected by leukapheresis, and PBMCs were isolated by Ficoll-Histopaque density gradient centrifugation and then cryopreserved in liquid nitrogen vapor phase. Analytical flow cytometry was used to check the purity and quantity of each magnetically sorted T cell population. Genomic DNA was isolated from every sorted fraction and measured by UV absorbance on a Nanodrop 2000c. V and J are truncated by 9 bases and 8 bases respectively, leaving an intervening sequence of 17 bases. Including the terminal cysteine and phenylalanine, the CDR3 comprises 13 residues. Kept here is only the CDR3 DNA, which spans 39 bases and is read in frame from base 1. From a lookup of the germline V gene (reference sequence), CDR1 and CDR2 are PRHDT and FYEKMQ.

TCR CDR3 regions were amplified from genomic DNA by multiplex PCR using the deep immunoSEQ assay. For each cell subset, the extracted genomic DNA was distributed evenly across all wells of several immunoSEQ 96-well plates, and each plate served as one replicate. For sorted subsets, 200 to 250 ng genomic DNA, equal to 25,000 to 35,000 T cell genomes, was loaded into each replicate PCR. Purified libraries were measured with a Qubit 3.0 fluorometer, size-checked on a Bioanalyzer 2100, and measured again with the KAPA Library Quantification kit. Each immunoSEQ 96-well plate was sequenced on its own single-read 150-cycle Illumina NextSeq 550 flow cell. The paper's processing steps were these. Because the immunoSEQ output held only junctional sequences and lacked quality scores, the filtering could not match the filtering applied to full-length reads. To assign V/J genes and CDR3, sequences were annotated against IMGT germline references using PyIR, a Python wrapper for IgBLAST v1.9. Reads were removed for weak V/J assignments (E-value above 1e-6), missing CDR3, stop codons, out-of-frame junctions, or ambiguous translated residues. V3J clonotypes were defined by identical inferred V gene, J gene, and CDR3 amino acid sequence. Percentage overlap between repertoires was computed as shared unique clonotypes divided by the size of the smaller repertoire. RTK rarefaction, the Chao1 estimator, and Recon v2.1 estimates of unobserved clonotypes were used to assess repertoire richness. For all TCRbeta clonotypes obtained by the gDNA method from four donors, generation probabilities were computed with OLGA. TCRdb retrieved this table from immuneACCESS and kept in-frame rearrangements only. Not all clones are present; in checked studies, unresolved V genes account for under half, and no reason is known for the remainder. That table gives V, J and clone size, and the DNA gave D and trimming. Within this sample are hundreds of thousands of clones, with nearly 97% of them counted one time only. The ten largest clones take up about 0.11% of the sample.

The chain couples TRBV13 to TRBJ1-5, with a weak D call of TRBD1 (5 bases match). This receptor was identified in a woman aged 25 to 45 in good health. The sequencing input was naive CD8+ T cells sorted from blood. The intended sense of this specimen's cell subset or site label: CD45RA+CCR7+. CDR3 loop: CARGYRLREPQHF. The nucleotide sequence reads as follows: TGTGCCAGGGGATACAGGCTAAGGGAGCCCCAGCATTTT.